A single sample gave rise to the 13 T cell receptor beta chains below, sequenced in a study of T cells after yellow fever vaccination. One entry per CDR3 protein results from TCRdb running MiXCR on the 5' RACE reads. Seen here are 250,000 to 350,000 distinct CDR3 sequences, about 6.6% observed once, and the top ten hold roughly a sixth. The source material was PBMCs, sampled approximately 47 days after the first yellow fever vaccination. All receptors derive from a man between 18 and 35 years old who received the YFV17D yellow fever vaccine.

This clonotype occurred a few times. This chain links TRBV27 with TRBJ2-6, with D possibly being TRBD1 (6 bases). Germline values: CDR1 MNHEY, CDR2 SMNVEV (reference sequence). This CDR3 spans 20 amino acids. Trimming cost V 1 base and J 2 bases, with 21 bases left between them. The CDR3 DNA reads TGTGCCAGCAGTTTATATTACGGGCCACAGGGAGCGGCTGGGGCCAACGTCCTGACTTTC. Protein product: CASSLYYGPQGAAGANVLTF.

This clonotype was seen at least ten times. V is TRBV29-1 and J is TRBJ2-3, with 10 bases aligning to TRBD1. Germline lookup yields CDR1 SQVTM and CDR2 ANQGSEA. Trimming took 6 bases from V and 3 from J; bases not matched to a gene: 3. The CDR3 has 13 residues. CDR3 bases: TGCAGCGTCGACAGGGGGCTGACAGATACGCAGTATTTT. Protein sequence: CSVDRGLTDTQYF.

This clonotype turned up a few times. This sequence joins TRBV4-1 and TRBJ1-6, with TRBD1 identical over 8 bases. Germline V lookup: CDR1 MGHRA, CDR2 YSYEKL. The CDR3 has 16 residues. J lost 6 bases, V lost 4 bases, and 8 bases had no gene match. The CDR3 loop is CASSPAGGLTNSPLHF. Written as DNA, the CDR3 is TGCGCCAGCAGCCCAGCAGGGGGCTTGACTAATTCACCCCTCCACTTT.

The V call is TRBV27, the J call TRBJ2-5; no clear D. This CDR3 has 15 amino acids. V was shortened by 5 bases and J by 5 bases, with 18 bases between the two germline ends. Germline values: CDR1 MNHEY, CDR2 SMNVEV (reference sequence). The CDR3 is CASSPWDRVEETQYF. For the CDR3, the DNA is TGTGCCAGCAGTCCCTGGGATAGGGTGGAGGAGACCCAGTACTTC.

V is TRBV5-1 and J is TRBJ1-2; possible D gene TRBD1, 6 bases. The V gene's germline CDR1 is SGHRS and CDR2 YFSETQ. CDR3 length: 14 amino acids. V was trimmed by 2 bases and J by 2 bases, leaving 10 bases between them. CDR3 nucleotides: TGCGCCAGCAGCTTAACAGGGACCAACTATGGCTACACCTTC. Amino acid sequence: CASSLTGTNYGYTF.

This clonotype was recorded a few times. The CDR3 loop is CASSLEYRGWGNTEAFF. CDR3 DNA sequence: TGTGCCAGCAGCTTGGAGTATCGGGGCTGGGGGAACACTGAAGCTTTCTTT. V gene TRBV5-5 combines with J gene TRBJ1-1, with D perhaps matching TRBD1 (5 bases). Trimming shortened V by 0 bases and J by 1 base, and 16 bases separated the two germline ends. This CDR3 contains 17 residues. CDR1 and CDR2 (germline): SGHKS, YYEKEE (reference sequence).

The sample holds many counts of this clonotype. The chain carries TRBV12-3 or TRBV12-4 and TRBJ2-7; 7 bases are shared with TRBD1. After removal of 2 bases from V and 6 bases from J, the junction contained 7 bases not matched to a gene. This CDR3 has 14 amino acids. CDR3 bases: TGTGCCAGCAGTTTATCACAGGGGTTGGGCGAGCAGTACTTC. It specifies CASSLSQGLGEQYF.

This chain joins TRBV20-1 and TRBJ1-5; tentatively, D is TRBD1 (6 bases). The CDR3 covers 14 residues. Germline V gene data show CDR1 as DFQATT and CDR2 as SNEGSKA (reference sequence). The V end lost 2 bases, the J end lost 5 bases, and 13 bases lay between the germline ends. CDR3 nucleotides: TGCAGTGCTAGAAGGGGGGCGCGAGATCAGCCCCAGCATTTT. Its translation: CSARRGARDQPQHF.

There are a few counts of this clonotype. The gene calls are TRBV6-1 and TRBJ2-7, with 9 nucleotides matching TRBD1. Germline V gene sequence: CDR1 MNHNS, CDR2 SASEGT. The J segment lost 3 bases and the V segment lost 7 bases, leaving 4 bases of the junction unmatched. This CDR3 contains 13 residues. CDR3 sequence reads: CASTGTGNYEQYF. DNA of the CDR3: TGTGCCAGCACCGGGACAGGGAACTACGAGCAGTACTTC.

CDR3: CASRPWTGGTEAFF. The CDR3 DNA is TGTGCCAGCAGACCCTGGACAGGGGGCACTGAAGCTTTCTTT. This chain connects TRBV28 to TRBJ1-1; 10 nucleotides line up with TRBD1. The CDR3 is 14 amino acids. The V and J ends lost 6 bases and 4 bases, in that order; junction bases with no gene match: 5. Germline CDR1 MDHEN, CDR2 SYDVKM.

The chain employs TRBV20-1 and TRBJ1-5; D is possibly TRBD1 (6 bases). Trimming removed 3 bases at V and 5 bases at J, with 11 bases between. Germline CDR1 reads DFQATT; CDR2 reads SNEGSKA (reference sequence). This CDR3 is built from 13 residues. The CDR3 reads CSASPGGDQPQHF. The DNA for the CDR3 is TGCAGTGCTAGTCCGGGGGGCGATCAGCCCCAGCATTTT.

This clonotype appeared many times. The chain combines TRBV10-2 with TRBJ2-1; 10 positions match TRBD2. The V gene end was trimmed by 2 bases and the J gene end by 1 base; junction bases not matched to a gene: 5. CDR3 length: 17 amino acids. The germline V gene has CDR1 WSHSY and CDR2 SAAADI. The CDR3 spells CASSEVSGGRSYNEQFF. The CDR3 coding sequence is TGCGCCAGCAGTGAGGTTAGCGGGGGGAGGTCCTACAATGAGCAGTTCTTC.

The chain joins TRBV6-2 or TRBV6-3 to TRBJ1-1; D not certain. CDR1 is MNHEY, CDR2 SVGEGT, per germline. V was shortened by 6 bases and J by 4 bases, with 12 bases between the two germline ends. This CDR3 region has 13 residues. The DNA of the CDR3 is TGTGCCAGCAGCCGAACGCTGAGCACTGAAGCTTTCTTT. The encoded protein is CASSRTLSTEAFF.